This entry lists 24 T cell receptor beta chains sequenced from one sample in a study of T cell changes during pregnancy in multiple sclerosis. The repertoire was sequenced with immunoSEQ multiplex PCR; TCRdb's copy has only in-frame clones and lacks some. The table has around 68,000 clones, 80% to 95% seen once; the top ten hold 0.35% to 0.45%. Sample: CD4+ T cells from peripheral blood mononuclear cells, taken before pregnancy. The receptors here all came from a female donor with multiple sclerosis, enrolled in a pregnancy study.

This clone was seen just once. V usage is TRBV6-5 and J usage is TRBJ2-3, with 10 bases that match TRBD2. V trimming: 5 bases; J trimming: 5 bases; junction bases outside the gene matches: 7. The germline gives CDR1 MNHEY, CDR2 SVGAGI. The length of the CDR3 is 15 residues. The CDR3, as DNA: TGTGCCAGCAGTCCGGGACTAGCGTCACAAGATACGCAGTATTTT. Translation gives CASSPGLASQDTQYF.

This rearrangement joins TRBV6-5 to TRBJ1-1; D gene uncertain. Trimming shortened V by 2 bases and J by 1 base, and 5 bases separated the two germline ends. The CDR3 consists of 13 residues. Looked up from germline, CDR1 is MNHEY and CDR2 is SVGAGI. As DNA, the CDR3 is TGTGCCAGCAGTTACCACAGGAACACTGAAGCTTTCTTT. Protein product: CASSYHRNTEAFF.

V and J are TRBV12-5 and TRBJ2-5; tentative D call: TRBD1 (6 bases). The CDR3 runs 14 residues. Per the germline V gene, CDR1 is LGHNT and CDR2 is FRNRAP. Trimming took off 1 base at V and 1 base at J, with 7 bases between the two ends. In nucleotides, the CDR3 is TGTGCTAGTGGTTTGGGGACAGTCCAAGAGACCCAGTACTTC. It specifies CASGLGTVQETQYF.

The gene calls are TRBV11-2 and TRBJ1-1, with 7 bases identical to TRBD1. The V gene's germline CDR1 is SGHAT and CDR2 FQNNGV. V lost 5 bases to trimming and J lost 6 bases; unmatched junction nucleotides: 6. The CDR3 has 13 residues. The CDR3 here is CASSPDRLSEAFF. The CDR3 coding sequence is TGTGCCAGCAGCCCGGACAGGCTTTCTGAAGCTTTCTTT.

The rearrangement joins TRBV6-5 to TRBJ2-2; 8 bases line up with TRBD1. In germline, CDR1 is MNHEY, CDR2 SVGAGI. This CDR3 spans 14 amino acids. J was trimmed by 6 bases and V by 7 bases; bases with no gene match: 7. In nucleotides, the CDR3 is TGTGCCAGCAAAATCCGGACAGGGCCCGGGGAGCTGTTTTTT. This gives the protein CASKIRTGPGELFF.

The V gene is TRBV5-4, the J gene TRBJ2-2, with TRBD1 matching 8 bases. This CDR3 is built from 15 residues. Germline CDR1 and CDR2: SGHNT and YYREEE (reference sequence). V was clipped by 4 bases and J by 1 base; unmatched bases: 3. CDR3 in DNA: TGTGCCAGCAGCCCCGGGACAGGGAACACCGGGGAGCTGTTTTTT. This encodes CASSPGTGNTGELFF.

This rearrangement joins TRBV2 to TRBJ2-2; 7 nucleotides match TRBD1. Germline assignment: CDR1 SNHLY and CDR2 FYNNEI. V lost 5 bases to trimming and J lost 2 bases; unmatched junction nucleotides: 5. The CDR3 contains 15 residues. Written as DNA, the CDR3 is TGTGCCAGCAGTCCACGACAGGGTAACACCGGGGAGCTGTTTTTT. Translating it yields CASSPRQGNTGELFF.

This clone was detected only once. This chain links TRBV18 with TRBJ2-3; D call uncertain. The ends were cut back, 3 bases at V and 3 bases at J, with 7 bases in the middle. The CDR3 contains 13 residues. Germline assignment: CDR1 KGHSH and CDR2 LQKENI. The CDR3 sequence is CASSPSLTDTQYF. The DNA of the CDR3 is TGTGCCAGCTCACCTTCCTTAACAGATACGCAGTATTTT.

The chain has TRBV5-1 and TRBJ2-2, with D perhaps TRBD2 (5 bases). The length of the CDR3 is 17 residues. V was cut by 6 bases and J by 1 base, with 19 bases left in between. Germline CDR1 and CDR2: SGHRS and YFSETQ. DNA for the CDR3: TGCGCCAGCACCTCGAGGGTGATCCCACAGAACACCGGGGAGCTGTTTTTT. Its protein is CASTSRVIPQNTGELFF.

The CDR3 sequence: CASSFREHETQYF. Written as DNA, the CDR3 is TGTGCCAGCAGTTTCCGGGAGCACGAGACCCAGTACTTC. The chain employs TRBV6-6 and TRBJ2-5; TRBD2 might be the D (6 bases). The CDR3 sequence is 13 residues long. Germline lookup yields CDR1 MNHNY and CDR2 SVGAGI (reference sequence). V gave up 4 bases and J gave up 5 bases, with 11 bases separating them.

V is TRBV6-6 and J is TRBJ1-2; 9 bases are a match to TRBD1. The CDR3 loop spans 13 amino acids. Germline V gene lookup returns CDR1 MNHNY and CDR2 SVGAGI (reference sequence). V lost 6 bases, J lost 4 bases, and 3 bases stayed unmatched. The CDR3 DNA is TGTGCCAGCAGCAGGGACAGGGCCTATGGCTACACCTTC. Its protein product is CASSRDRAYGYTF.

V and J are TRBV30 and TRBJ1-2; perhaps TRBD1 as D (6 bases). CDR3 length: 12 amino acids. Germline V gene data show CDR1 as GTSNPN and CDR2 as SVGIG (reference sequence). The V end lost 3 bases, the J end lost 2 bases, and 7 bases lay between the germline ends. CDR3 residues: CAWRGANYGYTF. The CDR3 bases are TGTGCCTGGAGGGGGGCAAACTATGGCTACACCTTC.

This chain connects TRBV4-3 to TRBJ1-6, with a weak D call TRBD1 (5 bases). This CDR3 spans 17 amino acids. V was clipped by 0 bases and J by 5 bases, with 14 bases between them. CDR1 and CDR2 (germline): LGHNA, YSLEER. CDR3 in DNA: TGCGCCAGCAGCCAAGAATCTCCTGACAGAAATAATTCACCCCTCCACTTT. Its translation is CASSQESPDRNNSPLHF.

J is TRBJ2-5 and V is TRBV19, with 7 bases matching TRBD2. V was clipped by 3 bases and J by 5 bases; unmatched bases: 6. The CDR3 spans 14 residues. Germline loops: CDR1 LNHDA, CDR2 SQIVND (reference sequence). CDR3 bases: TGTGCCAGTAGTATGGGAGCGGGGTCGGAGACCCAGTACTTC. Amino acids: CASSMGAGSETQYF. Supplemented by reference TRBV19 and TRBJ2-5, the full variable domain reads DGGITQSPKYLFRKEGQNVTLSCEQNLNHDAMYWYRQDPGQGLRLIYYSQIVNDFQKGDIAEGYSVSREKKESFPLTVTSAQKNPTAFYLCASSMGAGSETQYFGPGTRLLVL.

This chain joins TRBV9 and TRBJ2-5; 7 bases line up with TRBD1. Looked up from germline, CDR1 is SGDLS and CDR2 is YYNGEE. The V segment lost 3 bases and the J segment 1 base; nucleotides outside the gene matches: 9. This CDR3 comprises 16 residues. The CDR3 DNA is TGTGCCAGCAGCGAGTCGACAGGGATGATCCAAGAGACCCAGTACTTC. Encoded protein: CASSESTGMIQETQYF.

V gene TRBV19 combines with J gene TRBJ1-2; D not resolved. Germline V gene data show CDR1 as LNHDA and CDR2 as SQIVND (reference sequence). V was clipped by 4 bases and J by 1 base, with 7 bases between them. This CDR3 comprises 13 residues. This CDR3 reads CASSTTHNYGYTF. The DNA of the CDR3 is TGTGCCAGTAGTACGACACATAACTATGGCTACACCTTC.

The chain combines TRBV6-5 with TRBJ2-1, with 11 bases lining up with TRBD1. After removal of 6 bases from V and 7 bases from J, the junction contained 8 bases not matched to a gene. Germline-derived CDR1 and CDR2 are MNHEY and SVGAGI. The CDR3 contains 15 residues. The DNA for the CDR3 is TGTGCCAGCAGCCGAGGGACAGGGGGGGCGAATGAGCAGTTCTTC. Translating gives CASSRGTGGANEQFF.

This clone appeared once. V usage is TRBV5-8 and J usage is TRBJ1-5; D unresolved. Germline V lookup: CDR1 SGHTS, CDR2 YDEGEE. This CDR3 is 16 amino acids long. V was cut by 0 bases and J by 6 bases, with 16 bases left in between. The chain's CDR3 is CASSLEGAGRGQPQHF. For the CDR3, the DNA is TGTGCCAGCAGCTTGGAGGGAGCGGGCAGAGGTCAGCCCCAGCATTTT.

The J gene is TRBJ1-1, the V gene TRBV6-6, with D maybe TRBD1 (5 bases). The germline V gene has CDR1 MNHNY and CDR2 SVGAGI (reference sequence). This CDR3 region has 14 residues. V gave up 1 base and J gave up 6 bases, with 12 bases separating them. The CDR3: CASSYLGGGAEAFF. The CDR3, as DNA: TGTGCCAGCAGTTACTTGGGCGGGGGGGCTGAAGCTTTCTTT.

The chain has TRBV7-2 and TRBJ2-7; perhaps TRBD2 as D (6 bases). V lost 1 base and J 2 bases, leaving 18 bases between the germline ends. The germline CDR1 and CDR2 sequences are SGHTA and FQGNSA. The CDR3 runs to 17 residues. CDR3 protein: CASSLERWEERAYEQYF. The CDR3 DNA sequence: TGTGCCAGCAGCTTAGAGAGGTGGGAGGAAAGGGCCTACGAGCAGTACTTC.

The gene calls are TRBV6-5 and TRBJ1-3, with D possibly TRBD1 on 5 matching bases. V gave up 3 bases and J gave up 2 bases, with 11 bases separating them. The CDR3 has 15 residues. Germline V CDR1 and CDR2: MNHEY, SVGAGI. The CDR3 nucleotides are TGTGCCAGCAGTTATGGGGCAGGGCCTGGAAACACCATATATTTT. Translation gives CASSYGAGPGNTIYF.

The chain has TRBV7-3 and TRBJ2-1; TRBD2 agrees at 9 bases. The CDR3 has 16 residues. Germline CDR1 is SGHTA and CDR2 is FQGTGA. With 5 bases clipped from V and 5 bases from J, the junction kept 10 bases outside the gene matches. CDR3 sequence: CASSGSGSPGDNEQFF. Here the CDR3 DNA reads TGTGCCAGCAGCGGTAGCGGGAGCCCCGGAGACAATGAGCAGTTCTTC.

This chain links TRBV7-9 with TRBJ1-2; 7 positions match TRBD1. This CDR3 has 16 residues. Germline lookup yields CDR1 SEHNR and CDR2 FQNEAQ (reference sequence). The ends lost 5 bases at V and 5 bases at J; junction bases unmatched: 14. CDR3 sequence reads: CASSPRWLRGPYGYTF. In DNA form, the CDR3 reads TGTGCCAGCAGCCCTAGGTGGTTGAGGGGGCCATATGGCTACACCTTC.

This chain links TRBV15 with TRBJ1-2; D not resolved. The V gene lost 5 bases and the J gene lost 4 bases, with 20 bases spanning the gap. In germline, CDR1 is LNHNV, CDR2 YYDKDF (reference sequence). CDR3 length: 16 residues. CDR3 sequence (DNA): TGTGCCACCAGCGGAAACCGAAACAGTGACCTCTATGGCTACACCTTC. The encoded protein is CATSGNRNSDLYGYTF.